This T cell receptor (beta chain) was documented in a study of cytomegalovirus exposure and HLA in healthy donors. PCR amplification relied on 60 Vbeta primers (plus 13 Jbeta primers). Some clones are missing from TCRdb's copy, which holds only in-frame ones; the method was immunoSEQ multiplex PCR. This table holds fewer than 70,000 clones. Germline-derived CDR1 and CDR2 are MGHDK and SYGVNS. This CDR3 is built from 10 residues. The germline V and J ends were trimmed by 7 bases and 6 bases, with 4 bases remaining between them. The V gene is TRBV25-1, the J gene TRBJ2-1; D not resolved. This sequence was found in a woman between 18 and 29 years old in good health and CMV-seronegative. Material: PBMCs. CDR3 bases: TGTGCCAGCAACGGCAATGAGCAGTTCTTC. As protein: CASNGNEQFF.